The clone carrying this T cell receptor beta chain was seen only a few times. Its antigen is undetermined. PCR used 60 Vbeta primers and 13 Jbeta primers. The data were produced by immunoSEQ multiplex PCR, yet TCRdb's version contains in-frame clones alone and is incomplete. Counted here are about 150,000 clones, over 75% occurring once; the ten biggest clones make up 1.7%. The V gene's germline CDR1 is SGHVS and CDR2 FQNEAQ. This CDR3 is built from 15 residues. J lost 1 base, V lost 1 base, and 0 bases had no gene match. The record originates from a study of cytomegalovirus exposure and HLA in healthy donors. The study's findings and limits: In vitro, a few CMV-associated chains proved specific for CMV antigens. The study put around 180 TCR beta chains on its list as cytomegalovirus-associated. Apart from CMV serostatus, no immune exposure information was available. Trimming of TCR beta V- and J-genes showed a link, identified in a later analysis, to a missense DCLRE1C variant.

The chain employs TRBV7-8 and TRBJ2-1, with TRBD2 identical over 8 bases. The TCR comes from a woman aged 25 to 39 in good health and CMV-seronegative. Specimen: PBMCs. In DNA, the CDR3 is TGTGCCAGCAGCTTAGGCGGGGGGTCCTACAATGAGCAGTTCTTC. Translated: CASSLGGGSYNEQFF.